The source of this TCR beta chain is a study of blood T cell repertoires in COVID-19. Overall study context: PBMCs, B-cell-depleted T cells, or T cells provided the cDNA or gDNA that made up the material.

The CDR3 sequence is 15 residues long. V shed 0 bases and J shed 6 bases, with 14 bases lying between them. Germline CDR1 is SGHRS and CDR2 is YFSETQ. Authors' data handling: Estimates of nucleated cell counts were drawn from the amplification of reference gene primers. This table comes from immunoSEQ multiplex PCR, and its TCRdb copy is limited to in-frame clones, with some not included. V and J calls and clone size are as listed in that table; D and trimming were resolved from the DNA. The top ten clones hold approximately 7.9% of a sample with some 320,000 clones, 75% to 85% of them seen once. The TCR sequence derives from a human donor in a cohort sampled during active COVID-19. The sample taken for sequencing was peripheral blood. The rearrangement uses TRBV5-1 and TRBJ2-3; D may be TRBD2 (6 bases). The CDR3 DNA is TGCGCCAGCAGCTTGGATGGTAGCGGTGCGGATACGCAGTATTTT. Its protein is CASSLDGSGADTQYF.